The following is a T cell receptor beta chain sequence with its context. The source of the sample is a study of blood T cell repertoires in COVID-19. Background on the study: Acute and convalescent COVID-19 samples came from the United States, Italy and Spain.

Participant age was roughly 18 to 100 years, and participants resided in around 24 US areas. The data were produced by immunoSEQ multiplex PCR, yet TCRdb's version contains in-frame clones alone and is incomplete. The sample lists some 220,000 clones, 80% to 90% occurring once. This CDR3 contains 16 residues. Germline V gene lookup returns CDR1 LNHNV and CDR2 YYDKDF (reference sequence). Unmatched junction bases numbered 5, after V lost 0 bases and J lost 4 bases. The material sequenced was PBMCs or T cells enriched from blood (not recorded which). The chain couples TRBV15 to TRBJ2-1; 8 nucleotides match TRBD2. This sequence was found in a woman aged 18-29 years in a cohort exposed to, infected with or recovered from COVID-19 (not recorded which). CDR3 nucleotide sequence: TGTGCCACCAGCAGAGATCGGGCTAGCGGGTACAATGAGCAGTTCTTC. The encoded protein is CATSRDRASGYNEQFF.